This TCR beta chain is from a study of OX40 agonist ivuxolimab in advanced cancers. This CDR3 contains 14 residues. V was trimmed by 1 base and J by 6 bases, leaving 12 bases between them. CDR1 and CDR2 (germline): LNHDA, SQIVND (reference sequence). Patients were ineligible given autoimmune disease history or systemic immunosuppression. Collection of blood occurred at baseline, at cycle 4 day 1, and at cycle 7 day 1. Profiled with immunoSEQ multiplex PCR; TCRdb holds only in-frame clones, not every one. The top ten hold roughly 16% of the sample, which has around 20,000 clones, approximately 70% seen once.

This sequence joins TRBV19 and TRBJ1-2, with D perhaps matching TRBD1 (6 bases). The clonotype originates from an adult with an advanced solid tumor such as melanoma, head and neck, liver or kidney cancer. Sample: CD4+ or CD8+ T cells sorted from blood, taken in a trial of the OX40 agonist ivuxolimab. CDR3 nucleotide sequence: TGTGCCAGTAGTATAGTAACAGGGTTCGATGGCTACACCTTC. Residues: CASSIVTGFDGYTF.